This entry features one T cell receptor (beta chain) sequence. The antigen is unknown. The data are from a study of cytomegalovirus exposure and HLA in healthy donors. Study observations and caveats: It was approximately 160 TCR beta chains that were listed as cytomegalovirus-associated.

The CDR3 runs 14 residues. Trimming removed 5 bases from V and 4 bases from J, with 14 bases in between. Per germline, CDR1 SGHTA and CDR2 FQGNSA. Both 60 Vbeta primers and 13 Jbeta primers went into the PCR. Profiling relied on immunoSEQ multiplex PCR, and the TCRdb table lists in-frame clones only, not all of them. The repertoire has 150,000 to 200,000 clones, around 83% of them found once; the top ten carry more than 8%. V gene TRBV7-2 combines with J gene TRBJ1-2; D is unclear. This receptor was identified in a male donor in good health and CMV-seropositive. Sequenced material: PBMCs. The CDR3 here is CASSPRGSSYGYTF. The CDR3 nucleotides are TGTGCCAGCAGCCCACGAGGGTCGAGCTATGGCTACACCTTC.